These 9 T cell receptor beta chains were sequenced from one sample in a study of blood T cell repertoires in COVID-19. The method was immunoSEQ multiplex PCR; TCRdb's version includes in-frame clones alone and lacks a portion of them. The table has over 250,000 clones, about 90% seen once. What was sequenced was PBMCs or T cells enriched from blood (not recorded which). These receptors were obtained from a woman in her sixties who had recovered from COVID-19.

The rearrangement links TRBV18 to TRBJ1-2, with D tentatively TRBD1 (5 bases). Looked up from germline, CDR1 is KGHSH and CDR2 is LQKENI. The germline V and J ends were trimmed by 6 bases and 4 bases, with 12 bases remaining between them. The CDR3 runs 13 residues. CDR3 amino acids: CASSPGTRYGYTF. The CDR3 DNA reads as TGTGCCAGCTCTCCTGGGACTCGCTATGGCTACACCTTC.

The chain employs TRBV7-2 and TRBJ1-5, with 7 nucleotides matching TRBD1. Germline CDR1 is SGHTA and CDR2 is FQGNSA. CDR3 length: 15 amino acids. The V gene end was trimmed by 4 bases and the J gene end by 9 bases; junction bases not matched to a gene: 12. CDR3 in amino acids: CASSSGQAGSSPQHF. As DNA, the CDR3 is TGTGCCAGCAGCTCCGGACAGGCCGGTAGCTCGCCCCAGCATTTT.

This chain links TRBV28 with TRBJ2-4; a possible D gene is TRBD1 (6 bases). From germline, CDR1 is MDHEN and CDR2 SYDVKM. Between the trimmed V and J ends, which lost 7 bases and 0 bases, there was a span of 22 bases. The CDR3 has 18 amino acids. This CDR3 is CASTPRDNPTLAKNIQYF. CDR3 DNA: TGTGCCAGCACCCCCCGGGACAACCCGACCCTAGCCAAAAACATTCAGTACTTC. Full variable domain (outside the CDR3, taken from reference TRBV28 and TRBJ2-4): DVKVTQSSRYLVKRTGEKVFLECVQDMDHENMFWYRQDPGLGLRLIYFSYDVKMKEKGDIPEGYSVSREKKERFSLILESASTNQTSMYLCASTPRDNPTLAKNIQYFGAGTRLSVL.

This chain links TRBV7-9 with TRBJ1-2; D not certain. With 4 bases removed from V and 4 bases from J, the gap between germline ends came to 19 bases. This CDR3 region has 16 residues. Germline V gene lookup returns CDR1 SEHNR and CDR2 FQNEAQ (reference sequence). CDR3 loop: CASSSSDATGGYGYTF. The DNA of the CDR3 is TGTGCCAGCAGCTCGTCTGACGCGACGGGAGGCTATGGCTACACCTTC.

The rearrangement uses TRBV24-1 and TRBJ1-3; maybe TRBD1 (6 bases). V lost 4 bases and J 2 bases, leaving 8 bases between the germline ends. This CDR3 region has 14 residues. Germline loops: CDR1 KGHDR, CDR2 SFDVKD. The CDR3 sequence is CATSEGQAGNTIYF. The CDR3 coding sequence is TGTGCCACCAGTGAGGGACAAGCTGGAAACACCATATATTTT.

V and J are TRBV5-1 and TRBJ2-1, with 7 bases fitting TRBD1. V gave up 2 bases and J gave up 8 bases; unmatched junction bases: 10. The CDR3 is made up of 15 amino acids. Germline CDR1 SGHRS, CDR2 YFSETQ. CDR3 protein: CASSLVTGIYDEQFF. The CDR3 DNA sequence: TGCGCCAGCAGCTTAGTGACAGGGATATACGATGAGCAGTTCTTC.

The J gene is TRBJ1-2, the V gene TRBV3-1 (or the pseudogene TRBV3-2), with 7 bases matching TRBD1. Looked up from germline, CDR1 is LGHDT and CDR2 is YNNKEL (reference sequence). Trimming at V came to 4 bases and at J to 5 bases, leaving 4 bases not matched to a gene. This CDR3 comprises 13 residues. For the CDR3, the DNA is TGTGCCAGCAGCCGTACAGGGGTTTATGGCTACACCTTC. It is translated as CASSRTGVYGYTF.

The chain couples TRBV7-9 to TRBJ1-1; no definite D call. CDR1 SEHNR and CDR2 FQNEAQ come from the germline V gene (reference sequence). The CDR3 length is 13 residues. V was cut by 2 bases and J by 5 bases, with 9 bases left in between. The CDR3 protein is CASSLQLETEAFF. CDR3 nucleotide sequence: TGTGCCAGCAGCTTACAGTTGGAGACTGAAGCTTTCTTT.

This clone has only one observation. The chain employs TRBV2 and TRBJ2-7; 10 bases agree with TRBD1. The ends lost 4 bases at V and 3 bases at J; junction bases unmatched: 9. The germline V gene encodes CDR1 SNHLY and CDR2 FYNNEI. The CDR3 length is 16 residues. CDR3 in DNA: TGTGCCAGCAGTGGAGCGGGACAGGGGAAATTCTACGAGCAGTACTTC. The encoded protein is CASSGAGQGKFYEQYF. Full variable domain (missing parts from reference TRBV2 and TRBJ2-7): EPEVTQTPSHQVTQMGQEVILRCVPISNHLYFYWYRQILGQKVEFLVSFYNNEISEKSEIFDDQFSVERPDGSNFTLKIRSTKLEDSAMYFCASSGAGQGKFYEQYFGPGTRLTVT.